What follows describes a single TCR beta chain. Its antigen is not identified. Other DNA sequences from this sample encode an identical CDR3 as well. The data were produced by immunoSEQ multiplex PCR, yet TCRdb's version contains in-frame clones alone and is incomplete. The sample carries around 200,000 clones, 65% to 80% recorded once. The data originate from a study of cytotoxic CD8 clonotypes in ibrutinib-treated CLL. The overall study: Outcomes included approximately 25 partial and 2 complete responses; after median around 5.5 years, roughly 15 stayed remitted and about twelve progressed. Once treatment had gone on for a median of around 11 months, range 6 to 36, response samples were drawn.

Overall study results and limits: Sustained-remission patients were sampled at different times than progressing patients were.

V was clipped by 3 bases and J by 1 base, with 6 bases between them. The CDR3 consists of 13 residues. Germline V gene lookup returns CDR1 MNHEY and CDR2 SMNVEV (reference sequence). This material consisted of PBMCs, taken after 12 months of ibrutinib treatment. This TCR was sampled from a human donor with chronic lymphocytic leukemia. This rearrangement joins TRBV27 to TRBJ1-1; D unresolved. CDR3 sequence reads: CASSLRENTEAFF. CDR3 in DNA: TGTGCCAGCAGTTTGCGGGAGAACACTGAAGCTTTCTTT.